Reported below is one TCR beta chain. Its antigen is unidentified. CDR1 is MGHDK, CDR2 SYGVNS, per germline. The CDR3 is 14 amino acids. The ends were cut back, 5 bases at V and 3 bases at J, with 13 bases in the middle. This sample was included in a study of cytomegalovirus exposure and HLA in healthy donors. Findings of the study overall: The CMV antigen specificity of three CMV-associated chains was confirmed through in vitro analysis. The study listed approximately 160 cytomegalovirus-associated TCR beta chains.

Researchers ran the PCR with 60 Vbeta and 13 Jbeta primers. Generated by immunoSEQ multiplex PCR, the TCRdb table keeps only in-frame clones and is missing some. The profile shows about 130,000 clones, 80% of them singletons. The origin of this receptor is a man aged 25 to 45 in good health and CMV-seronegative. Sequenced: PBMCs. This rearrangement joins TRBV25-1 to TRBJ1-2; D may be TRBD1 (6 bases). The CDR3 DNA follows: TGTGCCAGCAGTTCGGGACACTTGTACTATGGCTACACCTTC. It translates to CASSSGHLYYGYTF.